This entry is about one TCR beta chain. Repertoires were generated with immunoSEQ multiplex PCR, while TCRdb's copy carries only in-frame clones and drops some. Among 40,000 to 60,000 clones, 90% were seen once, and the ten largest hold 1.5%. The data originate from a study of T cell changes during pregnancy in multiple sclerosis. CDR1 and CDR2 from the germline V gene are SGHDT and YYEEEE. This CDR3 has 19 residues. V shed 4 bases, J shed 8 bases, and the junction held 15 bases outside the gene matches. The sequence derives from a female donor in good health, enrolled as a control in a pregnancy study. The chain carries TRBV5-6 and TRBJ2-1; 16 bases are a match to TRBD2. The input for sequencing was peripheral blood, taken in the first trimester of pregnancy. The CDR3 DNA sequence: TGTGCCAGCAGCCTGGGACTAGCGGGAGGGCCGGGCCTTGGCGATGAGCAGTTCTTC. The encoded protein is CASSLGLAGGPGLGDEQFF.